Sequencing of this T cell receptor (beta chain) was carried out in a study of blood T cell repertoires in COVID-19. Study information: Some COVID-19 samples were acute and others convalescent; all came from the United States, Italy and Spain. Sources were T cells, B-cell-depleted T cells, or PBMCs; the material itself was cDNA or gDNA.

Original analysis: Reference gene primer amplification gave nucleated cell count estimates. The data were produced by immunoSEQ multiplex PCR, yet TCRdb's version contains in-frame clones alone and is incomplete. That table furnishes V, J and clone size, whereas the DNA furnished D and trimming. This table has about 98,000 clones, 81% appearing once. The CDR3 has 15 amino acids. The ends lost 5 bases at V and 5 bases at J; junction bases unmatched: 7. Germline CDR1 and CDR2: SGHTA and FQGNSA. The sequenced sample was peripheral blood. The TCR comes from an elderly woman with acute or convalescent COVID-19. The chain links TRBV7-2 to TRBJ1-2; 11 bases line up with TRBD1. The CDR3 is CASSLGQGAWYGYTF. CDR3 in DNA: TGTGCCAGCAGCCTAGGACAGGGGGCGTGGTATGGCTACACCTTC.